This TCR beta chain is from a study of graft-versus-host responses after intestinal transplantation. Overall study context: Among the recipients, all got anti-thymocyte globulin induction and then tacrolimus and steroids for approximately 3 years.

Lamina propria and intraepithelial lymphocytes were released by processing graft tissue. Germline V gene data show CDR1 as DFQATT and CDR2 as SNEGSKA (reference sequence). This CDR3 region has 9 residues. Data came from immunoSEQ multiplex PCR; TCRdb stores just in-frame clones and leaves some out. The profile shows some 17,000 clones, 80% of them singletons. Sequencing used ileum tissue, obtained about 15 weeks after intestinal transplant. This rearrangement joins TRBV20-1 to TRBJ2-5; D is unclear. The receptor was derived from a human patient who received an intestinal transplant, so some T cells may come from the graft donor. The CDR3 DNA is TGCAGCTTACAAGAGACCCAGTACTTC. Translation gives CSLQETQYF.